This T cell receptor beta chain was profiled in a study of blood T cell repertoires in COVID-19. In the study overall: T cells, B-cell-depleted T cells, or PBMCs provided the cDNA or gDNA that served as material.

The repertoire was sequenced with immunoSEQ multiplex PCR; TCRdb's copy has only in-frame clones and lacks some. This sample has over 120,000 clones; 84% occur once, and the top ten carry approximately 45%. The CDR3 consists of 13 residues. CDR1 and CDR2 from the germline V gene are SGHAT and FQNNGV. Trimming removed 1 base at V and 6 bases at J, with 9 bases between. Sequencing was done on a sample of peripheral blood. V is TRBV11-2 and J is TRBJ1-1, with D uncertain. This clonotype was obtained from a human donor in a cohort sampled during active COVID-19. CDR3 in DNA: TGTGCCAGCAGCTTAGTCCCCCAGGCTGAAGCTTTCTTT. As protein: CASSLVPQAEAFF. The full variable domain, with the rest looked up from reference TRBV11-2 and TRBJ1-1, is EAGVAQSPRYKIIEKRQSVAFWCNPISGHATLYWYQQILGQGPKLLIQFQNNGVVDDSQLPKDRFSAERLKGVDSTLKIQPAKLEDSAVYLCASSLVPQAEAFFGQGTRLTVV.